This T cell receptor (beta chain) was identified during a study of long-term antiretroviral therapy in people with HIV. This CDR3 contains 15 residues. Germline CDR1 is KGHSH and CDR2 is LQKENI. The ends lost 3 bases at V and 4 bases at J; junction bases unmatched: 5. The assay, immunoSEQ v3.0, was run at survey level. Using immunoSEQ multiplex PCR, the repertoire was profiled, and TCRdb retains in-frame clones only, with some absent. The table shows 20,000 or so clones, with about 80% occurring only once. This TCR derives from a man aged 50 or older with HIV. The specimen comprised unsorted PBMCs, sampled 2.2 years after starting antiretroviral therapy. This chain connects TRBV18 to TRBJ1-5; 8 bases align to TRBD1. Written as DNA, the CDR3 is TGTGCCAGCTCACCGGGACAGGAGGAAAATCAGCCCCAGCATTTT. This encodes CASSPGQEENQPQHF.